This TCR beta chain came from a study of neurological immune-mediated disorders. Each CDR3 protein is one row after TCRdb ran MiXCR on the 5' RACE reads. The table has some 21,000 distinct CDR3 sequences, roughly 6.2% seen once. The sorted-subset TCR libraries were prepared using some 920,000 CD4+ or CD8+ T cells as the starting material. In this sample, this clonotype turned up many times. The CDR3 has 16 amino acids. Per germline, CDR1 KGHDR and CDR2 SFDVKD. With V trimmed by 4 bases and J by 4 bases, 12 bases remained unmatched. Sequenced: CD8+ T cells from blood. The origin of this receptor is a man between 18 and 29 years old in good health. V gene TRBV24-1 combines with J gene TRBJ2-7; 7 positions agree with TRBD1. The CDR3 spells CATSEYDRALSYEQYF. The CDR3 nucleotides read TGTGCCACCAGTGAGTATGACAGGGCCCTATCGTACGAGCAGTACTTC.